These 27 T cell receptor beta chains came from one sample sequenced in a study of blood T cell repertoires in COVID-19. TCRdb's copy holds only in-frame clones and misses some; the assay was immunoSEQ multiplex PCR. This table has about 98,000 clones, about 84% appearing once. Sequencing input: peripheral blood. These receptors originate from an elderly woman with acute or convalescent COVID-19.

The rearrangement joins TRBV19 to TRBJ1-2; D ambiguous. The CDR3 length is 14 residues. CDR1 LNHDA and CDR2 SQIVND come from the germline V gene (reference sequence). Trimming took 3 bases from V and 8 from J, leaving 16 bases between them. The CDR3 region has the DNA TGTGCCAGTAGTATCATTACGGAGGCGGGAGGCTACACCTTC. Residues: CASSIITEAGGYTF.

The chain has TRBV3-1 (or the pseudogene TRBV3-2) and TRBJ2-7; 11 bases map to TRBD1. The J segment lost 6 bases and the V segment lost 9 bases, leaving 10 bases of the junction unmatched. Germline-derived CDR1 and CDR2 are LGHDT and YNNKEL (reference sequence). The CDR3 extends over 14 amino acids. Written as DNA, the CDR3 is TGTGCCAGTGACCGGGACAGGGGGTTTGGCGAGCAGTACGTC. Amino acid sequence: CASDRDRGFGEQYV.

The CDR3 sequence is CASSTGGLETQYF. The CDR3 DNA follows: TGTGCCAGCAGTACTGGAGGGTTGGAGACCCAGTACTTC. The genes are TRBV28 and TRBJ2-5; D is possibly TRBD2 (6 bases). The germline V and J ends were trimmed by 5 bases and 5 bases, with 12 bases remaining between them. Germline V gene sequence: CDR1 MDHEN, CDR2 SYDVKM. The CDR3 extends over 13 amino acids.

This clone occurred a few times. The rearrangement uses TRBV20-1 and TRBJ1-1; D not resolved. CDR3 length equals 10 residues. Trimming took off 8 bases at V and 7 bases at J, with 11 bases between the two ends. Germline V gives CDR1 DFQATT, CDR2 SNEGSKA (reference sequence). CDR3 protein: CSQWAGEAFF. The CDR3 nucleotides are TGCAGTCAATGGGCAGGTGAAGCTTTCTTT.

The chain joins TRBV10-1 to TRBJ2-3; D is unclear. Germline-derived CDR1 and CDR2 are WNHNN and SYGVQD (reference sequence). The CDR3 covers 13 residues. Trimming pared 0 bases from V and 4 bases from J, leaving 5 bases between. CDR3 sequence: CASSESYSDTQYF. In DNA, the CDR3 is TGCGCCAGCAGTGAGTCCTACTCAGATACGCAGTATTTT.

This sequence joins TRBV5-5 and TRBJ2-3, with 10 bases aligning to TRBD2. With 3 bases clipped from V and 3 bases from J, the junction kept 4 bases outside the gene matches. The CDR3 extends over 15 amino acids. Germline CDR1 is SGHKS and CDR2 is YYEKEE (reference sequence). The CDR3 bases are TGTGCCAGCAGCTCAAGGACTAGCGGAACAGATACGCAGTATTTT. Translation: CASSSRTSGTDTQYF.

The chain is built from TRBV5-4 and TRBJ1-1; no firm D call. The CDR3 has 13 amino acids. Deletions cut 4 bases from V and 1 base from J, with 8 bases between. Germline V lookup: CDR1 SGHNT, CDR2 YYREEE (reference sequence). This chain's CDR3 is CASSADQNTEAFF. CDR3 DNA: TGTGCCAGCAGCGCGGATCAGAACACTGAAGCTTTCTTT.

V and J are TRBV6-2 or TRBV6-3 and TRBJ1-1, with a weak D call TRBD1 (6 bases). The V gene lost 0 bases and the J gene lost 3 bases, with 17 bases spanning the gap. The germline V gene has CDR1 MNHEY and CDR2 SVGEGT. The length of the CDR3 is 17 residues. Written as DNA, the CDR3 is TGTGCCAGCAGTTACTCTATTAACGGACAGACCGACACTGAAGCTTTCTTT. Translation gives CASSYSINGQTDTEAFF.

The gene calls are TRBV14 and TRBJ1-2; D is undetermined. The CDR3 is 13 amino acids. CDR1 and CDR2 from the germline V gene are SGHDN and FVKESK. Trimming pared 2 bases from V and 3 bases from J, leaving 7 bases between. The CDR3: CASSQLTDYGYTF. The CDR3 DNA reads TGTGCCAGCAGCCAACTAACGGACTATGGCTACACCTTC.

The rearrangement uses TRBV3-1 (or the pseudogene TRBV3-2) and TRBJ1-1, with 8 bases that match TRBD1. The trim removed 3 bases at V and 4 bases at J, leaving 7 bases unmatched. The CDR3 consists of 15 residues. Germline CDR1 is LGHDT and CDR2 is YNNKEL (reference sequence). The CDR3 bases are TGTGCCAGCAGCCAGCTCCAGGGGGCTGGCACTGAAGCTTTCTTT. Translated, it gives CASSQLQGAGTEAFF.

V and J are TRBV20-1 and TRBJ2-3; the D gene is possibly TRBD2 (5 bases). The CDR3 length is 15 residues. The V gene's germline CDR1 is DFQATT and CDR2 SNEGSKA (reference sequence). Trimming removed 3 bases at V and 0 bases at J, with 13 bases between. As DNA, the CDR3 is TGCAGTGCTAGTCGTGGCAGCGGTAGCACAGATACGCAGTATTTT. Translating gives CSASRGSGSTDTQYF.

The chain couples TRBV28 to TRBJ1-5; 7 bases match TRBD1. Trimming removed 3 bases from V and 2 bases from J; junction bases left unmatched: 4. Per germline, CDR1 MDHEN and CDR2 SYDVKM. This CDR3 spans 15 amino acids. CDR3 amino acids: CASSLHRGGNQPQHF. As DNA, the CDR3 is TGTGCCAGCAGTTTGCACAGGGGTGGCAATCAGCCCCAGCATTTT.

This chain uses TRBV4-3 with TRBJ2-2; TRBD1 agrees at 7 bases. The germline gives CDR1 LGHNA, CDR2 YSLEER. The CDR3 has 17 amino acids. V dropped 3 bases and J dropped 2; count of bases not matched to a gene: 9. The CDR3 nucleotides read TGCGCCAGCAGCCAGGGATTCGGGACAGATAACACCGGGGAGCTGTTTTTT. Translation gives CASSQGFGTDNTGELFF.

The CDR3 DNA follows: TGCGCCAGCAGCCAGGGACAGAATGATTCACCCCTCCACTTT. Amino acids: CASSQGQNDSPLHF. This chain joins TRBV4-3 and TRBJ1-6; 7 bases align to TRBD1. V shed 3 bases and J 8 bases; nucleotides not matched to a gene: 4. The CDR3 loop spans 14 amino acids. Germline CDR1 is LGHNA and CDR2 is YSLEER.

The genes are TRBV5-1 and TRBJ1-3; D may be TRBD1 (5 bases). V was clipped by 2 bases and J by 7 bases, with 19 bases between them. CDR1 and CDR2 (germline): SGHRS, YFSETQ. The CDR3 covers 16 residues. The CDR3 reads CASSFEGQGPGNTIYF. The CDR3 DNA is TGCGCCAGCAGCTTCGAAGGTCAAGGTCCAGGGAACACCATATATTTT.

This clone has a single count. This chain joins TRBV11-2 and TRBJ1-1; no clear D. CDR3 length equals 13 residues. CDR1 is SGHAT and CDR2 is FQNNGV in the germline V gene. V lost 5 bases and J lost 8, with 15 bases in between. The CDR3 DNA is TGTGCCAGCAGCCAAAACCTACGGAGCGAAGCTTTCTTT. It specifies CASSQNLRSEAFF.

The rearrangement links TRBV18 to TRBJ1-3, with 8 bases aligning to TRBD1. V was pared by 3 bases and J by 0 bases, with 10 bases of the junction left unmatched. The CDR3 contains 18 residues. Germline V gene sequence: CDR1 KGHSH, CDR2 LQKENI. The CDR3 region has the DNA TGTGCCAGCTCACCTCAGGACAGGGCGCTTCGCTCTGGAAACACCATATATTTT. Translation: CASSPQDRALRSGNTIYF.

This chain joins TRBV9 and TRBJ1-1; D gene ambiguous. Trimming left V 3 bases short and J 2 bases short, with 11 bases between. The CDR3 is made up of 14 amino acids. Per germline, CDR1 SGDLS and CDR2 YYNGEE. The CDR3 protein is CASSGARRNTEAFF. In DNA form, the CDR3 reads TGTGCCAGCAGCGGAGCGAGGCGAAACACTGAAGCTTTCTTT.

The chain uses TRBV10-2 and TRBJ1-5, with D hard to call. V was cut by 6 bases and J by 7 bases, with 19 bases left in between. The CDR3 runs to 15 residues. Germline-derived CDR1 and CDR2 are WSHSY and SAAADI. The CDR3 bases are TGCGCCAGCAGCATTAACAGCGGAGCTGGACAGCCCCAGCATTTT. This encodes CASSINSGAGQPQHF.

The CDR3 here is CASSLRGTGANVLTF. The CDR3 DNA reads as TGTGCCAGCAGTTTAAGGGGGACCGGGGCCAACGTCCTGACTTTC. The chain uses TRBV6-5 and TRBJ2-6; perhaps TRBD1 as D (6 bases). CDR1 is MNHEY, CDR2 SVGAGI, per germline. V lost 4 bases, J lost 4 bases, and 11 bases lay in between. CDR3 length equals 15 residues.

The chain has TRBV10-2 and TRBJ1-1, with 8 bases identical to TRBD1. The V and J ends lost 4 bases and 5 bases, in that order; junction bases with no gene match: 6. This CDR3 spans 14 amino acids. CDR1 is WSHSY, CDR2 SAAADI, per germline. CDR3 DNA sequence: TGCGCCAGCAGTGGTCAGGGGGCTTTTACTGAAGCTTTCTTT. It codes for CASSGQGAFTEAFF.

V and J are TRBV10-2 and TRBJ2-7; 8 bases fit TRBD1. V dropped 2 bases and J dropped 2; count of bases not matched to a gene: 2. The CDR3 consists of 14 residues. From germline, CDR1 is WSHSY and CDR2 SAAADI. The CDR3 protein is CASSEGRGPYEQYV. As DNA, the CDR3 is TGCGCCAGCAGTGAGGGCAGGGGGCCCTACGAGCAGTACGTC.

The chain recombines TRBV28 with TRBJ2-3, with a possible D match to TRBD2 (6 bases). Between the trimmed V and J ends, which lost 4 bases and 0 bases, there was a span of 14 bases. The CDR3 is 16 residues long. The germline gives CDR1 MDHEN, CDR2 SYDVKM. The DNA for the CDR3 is TGTGCCAGCAGTTACGCCCGAGGGAGGAGCACAGATACGCAGTATTTT. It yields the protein CASSYARGRSTDTQYF. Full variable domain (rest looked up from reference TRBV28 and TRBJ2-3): DVKVTQSSRYLVKRTGEKVFLECVQDMDHENMFWYRQDPGLGLRLIYFSYDVKMKEKGDIPEGYSVSREKKERFSLILESASTNQTSMYLCASSYARGRSTDTQYFGPGTRLTVL.

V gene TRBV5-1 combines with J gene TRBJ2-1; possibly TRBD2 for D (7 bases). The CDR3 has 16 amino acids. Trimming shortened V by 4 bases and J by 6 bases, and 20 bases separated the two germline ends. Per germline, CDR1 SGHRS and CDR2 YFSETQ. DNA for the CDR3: TGCGCCAGCAGCAACGAGGCGGGGGCAAGGGTCAATGAGCAGTTCTTC. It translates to CASSNEAGARVNEQFF.

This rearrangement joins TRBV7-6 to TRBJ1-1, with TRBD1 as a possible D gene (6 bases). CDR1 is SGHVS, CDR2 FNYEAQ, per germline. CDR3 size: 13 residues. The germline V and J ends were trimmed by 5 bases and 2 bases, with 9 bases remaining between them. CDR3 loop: CASSRDINTEAFF. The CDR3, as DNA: TGTGCCAGCAGCAGGGACATCAACACTGAAGCTTTCTTT.

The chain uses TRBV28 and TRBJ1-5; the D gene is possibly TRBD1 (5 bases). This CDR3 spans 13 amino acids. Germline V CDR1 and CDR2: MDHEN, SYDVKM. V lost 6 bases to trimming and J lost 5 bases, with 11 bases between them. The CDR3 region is CASSSTGYQPQHF. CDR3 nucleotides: TGTGCCAGCAGCAGTACAGGATATCAGCCCCAGCATTTT.

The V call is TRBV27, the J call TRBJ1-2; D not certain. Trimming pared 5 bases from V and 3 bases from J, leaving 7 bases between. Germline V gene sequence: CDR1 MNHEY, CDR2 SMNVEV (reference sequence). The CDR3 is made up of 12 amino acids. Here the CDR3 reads CASSGQYYGYTF. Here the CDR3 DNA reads TGTGCCAGCAGTGGTCAGTACTATGGCTACACCTTC.